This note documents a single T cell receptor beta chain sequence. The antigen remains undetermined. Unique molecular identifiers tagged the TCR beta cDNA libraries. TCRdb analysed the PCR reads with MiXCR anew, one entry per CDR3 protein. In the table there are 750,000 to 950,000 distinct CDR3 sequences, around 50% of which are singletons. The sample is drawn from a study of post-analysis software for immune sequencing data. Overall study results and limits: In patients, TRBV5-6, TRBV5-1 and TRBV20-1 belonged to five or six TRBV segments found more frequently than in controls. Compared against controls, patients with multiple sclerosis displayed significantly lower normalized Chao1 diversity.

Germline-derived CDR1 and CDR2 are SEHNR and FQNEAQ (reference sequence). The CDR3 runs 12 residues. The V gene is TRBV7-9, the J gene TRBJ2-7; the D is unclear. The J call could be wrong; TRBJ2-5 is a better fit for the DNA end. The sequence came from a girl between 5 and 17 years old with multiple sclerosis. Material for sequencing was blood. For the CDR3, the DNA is TGTGCCAGCAGCAGAAACGGCGAGACCCAGTACTTC. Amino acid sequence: CASSRNGETQYF.